These 5 T cell receptor beta chains originate from one sample sequenced in a study of spatial heterogeneity in lung cancer. TCRdb reprocessed the 5' RACE reads via MiXCR and lists one record per CDR3 protein. This sample carries thousands of distinct CDR3 sequences, around 13% of them seen once, and the ten largest clones take over 20%. Time point indicated: sample taken at primary tumor resection. Sequences were derived from normal lung tissue next to the tumor, sampled at surgery. These receptors originate from a female donor with early-stage non-small cell lung cancer.

This sequence joins TRBV12-3 or TRBV12-4 and TRBJ2-7; D perhaps matches TRBD2 (5 bases). V lost 2 bases to trimming and J lost 1 base, with 15 bases between them. The CDR3 contains 16 residues. Here the CDR3 DNA reads TGTGCCAGCAGTTTAAATTCGGCAGGCGGGTCCTACGAGCAGTACTTC. Translated: CASSLNSAGGSYEQYF.

Points on this clonotype: A much larger clone lies one base from this, so it may be a read error. The chain links TRBV5-1 to TRBJ2-3; no reliable D call. The CDR3 is 12 residues long. Germline V CDR1 and CDR2: SGHRS, YFSETQ. CDR3 sequence (DNA): TGCACCAGCAGCTTGGGTCCAGATACGCAGTATTTT. It encodes CTSSLGPDTQYF.

The V gene is TRBV7-9, the J gene TRBJ1-4; D not resolved. Germline V gives CDR1 SEHNR, CDR2 FQNEAQ (reference sequence). Trimming removed 1 base from V and 6 bases from J, with 3 bases in between. The CDR3 has 12 amino acids. The CDR3 region has the DNA TGTGCCAGCAGCTTAGTTCATGAAAAACTGTTTTTT. It yields the protein CASSLVHEKLFF.

This clonotype was seen many times. The chain carries TRBV20-1 and TRBJ1-6, with 9 bases lining up with TRBD1. Looked up from germline, CDR1 is DFQATT and CDR2 is SNEGSKA (reference sequence). V trimming: 6 bases; J trimming: 9 bases; junction bases outside the gene matches: 12. There are 15 residues in the CDR3. Here the CDR3 reads CSALRQGGSGSPLHF. The DNA for the CDR3 is TGCAGTGCCCTGCGACAGGGGGGGAGTGGTTCACCCCTCCACTTT.

By sample share, this clonotype is medium-sized (0.01 to 0.1%). The chain joins TRBV4-2 to TRBJ1-3; D is uncertain. Germline CDR1 LGHNA, CDR2 YNFKEQ. V was pared by 2 bases and J by 0 bases, with 5 bases between. The CDR3 runs to 14 residues. The CDR3 region has the DNA TGTGCCAGCAGCCAATACGCCTCTGGAAACACCATATATTTT. Residues: CASSQYASGNTIYF.